Each of the 19 T cell receptor beta chains below was sequenced from the same sample in a study of OX40 agonist ivuxolimab in advanced cancers. Clones were sequenced by immunoSEQ multiplex PCR, and TCRdb holds only the in-frame ones, with some missing. The sample has over 70,000 clones, approximately 90% seen once. The input for sequencing was CD4+ or CD8+ T cells sorted from blood, taken in a trial of the OX40 agonist ivuxolimab. Receptors originate from an adult with an advanced solid tumor such as melanoma, head and neck, liver or kidney cancer.

This chain joins TRBV6-5 and TRBJ1-1; D uncertain. The V end lost 2 bases, the J end lost 4 bases, and 8 bases lay between the germline ends. The CDR3 totals 13 residues. Germline CDR1 and CDR2: MNHEY and SVGAGI. The CDR3 DNA reads as TGTGCCAGCAGTTACGATGGACTCACTGAAGCTTTCTTT. Translation: CASSYDGLTEAFF.

The table lists this clone with a count of one. The CDR3 DNA is TGCAGCGTGACAGGGGGGGGCACCGGGGAGCTGTTTTTT. The encoded protein is CSVTGGGTGELFF. The gene calls are TRBV29-1 and TRBJ2-2; 9 nucleotides line up with TRBD1. The CDR3 spans 13 residues. Unmatched junction bases numbered 3, after V lost 6 bases and J lost 4 bases. Germline-derived CDR1 and CDR2 are SQVTM and ANQGSEA.

This clone was recorded once. The rearrangement joins TRBV6-1 to TRBJ2-2; D is perhaps TRBD2 (6 bases). Trimming stripped 7 bases from V and 4 bases from J, with 16 bases between. CDR1 is MNHNS, CDR2 SASEGT, per germline. This CDR3 is built from 15 residues. CDR3 DNA: TGTGCCAGCACCAGATGGAGGGAACCCACCGGGGAGCTGTTTTTT. Translation gives CASTRWREPTGELFF.

Worth noting for this clone: One base away lies a much larger clone, so this may be a sequencing read error. The V and J genes are TRBV7-9 and TRBJ1-1, with no clear D. Germline CDR1 reads SEHNR; CDR2 reads FQNEAQ (reference sequence). Trimming took 5 bases from V and 3 from J, leaving 10 bases between them. This CDR3 has 13 amino acids. The CDR3 DNA is TGTGCCAGCAGCGCCGGAACAGACACTGAAGCTTTCTTT. Its protein is CASSAGTDTEAFF.

This clone was seen a few times. The V and J genes are TRBV6-5 and TRBJ1-2; 7 bases match TRBD1. Germline lookup yields CDR1 MNHEY and CDR2 SVGAGI. The CDR3 contains 11 residues. J gave up 8 bases and V 6 bases, and 3 bases lay outside the gene matches. The CDR3 spells CASRRQGGYTF. The CDR3 DNA follows: TGTGCCAGCAGGAGACAGGGAGGCTACACCTTC.

J is TRBJ2-7 and V is TRBV5-5; D perhaps matches TRBD2 (7 bases). Trimming shortened V by 5 bases and J by 0 bases, and 18 bases separated the two germline ends. Germline CDR1 reads SGHKS; CDR2 reads YYEKEE (reference sequence). The CDR3 loop spans 16 amino acids. CDR3 loop: CASRMAGAGSSYEQYF. CDR3 bases: TGTGCCAGCAGGATGGCGGGGGCGGGGTCCTCCTACGAGCAGTACTTC.

The chain couples TRBV18 to TRBJ2-5; possible D gene TRBD1, 5 bases. The CDR3 is 14 amino acids. The V end lost 3 bases, the J end lost 5 bases, and 13 bases lay between the germline ends. Per germline, CDR1 KGHSH and CDR2 LQKENI. The CDR3 nucleotides read TGTGCCAGCTCACCGAACCAGGGTCTGGAGACCCAGTACTTC. Its translation is CASSPNQGLETQYF.

This clone occurred a few times. V gene TRBV28 combines with J gene TRBJ1-2, with D tentatively TRBD1 (6 bases). V lost 6 bases and J 4 bases, leaving 15 bases between the germline ends. Germline V gene sequence: CDR1 MDHEN, CDR2 SYDVKM. The CDR3 covers 14 residues. The CDR3 coding sequence is TGTGCCAGCAGAGAGACAGGTTACTTCTATGGCTACACCTTC. Its protein product is CASRETGYFYGYTF.

The J gene is TRBJ1-1, the V gene TRBV5-1, with TRBD1 matching over 7 bases. In germline, CDR1 is SGHRS, CDR2 YFSETQ. The CDR3 spans 15 residues. With V trimmed by 4 bases and J by 0 bases, 6 bases remained unmatched. The CDR3 nucleotides are TGCGCCAGCAGCAGAGACGGGACAGTGAACACTGAAGCTTTCTTT. This translates into CASSRDGTVNTEAFF.

The chain recombines TRBV6-6 with TRBJ2-7; no clear D gene. V was shortened by 0 bases and J by 4 bases, with 10 bases between the two germline ends. The CDR3 is 14 amino acids. Germline V gene lookup returns CDR1 MNHNY and CDR2 SVGAGI (reference sequence). The DNA for the CDR3 is TGTGCCAGCAGTTACTCAGTCTTGGGGTACGAGCAGTACTTC. It translates to CASSYSVLGYEQYF.

V and J are TRBV2 and TRBJ2-3; a possible D gene is TRBD2 (6 bases). CDR3 length equals 12 residues. Germline V lookup: CDR1 SNHLY, CDR2 FYNNEI. The V end lost 6 bases, the J end lost 6 bases, and 10 bases lay between the germline ends. CDR3 in amino acids: CASSLGRDTQYF. DNA for the CDR3: TGTGCCAGCAGCCTTGGGAGGGATACGCAGTATTTT.

This chain uses TRBV6-6 with TRBJ2-1; 9 nucleotides agree with TRBD1. Germline V gives CDR1 MNHNY, CDR2 SVGAGI (reference sequence). V lost 0 bases to trimming and J lost 7 bases; unmatched junction nucleotides: 4. The CDR3 totals 15 residues. The CDR3, as DNA: TGTGCCAGCAGTTACTCACAGGGGGCGCAAAATGAGCAGTTCTTC. This sequence encodes CASSYSQGAQNEQFF.

This chain links TRBV28 with TRBJ1-2, with a tentative D call TRBD1 (5 bases). Germline-derived CDR1 and CDR2 are MDHEN and SYDVKM. This CDR3 has 13 residues. Trimming took 10 bases from V and 11 from J, leaving 23 bases between them. The CDR3 is CAITSPGPTEYTF. CDR3 coding DNA: TGTGCCATCACATCTCCGGGACCCACCGAGTACACCTTC.

The chain recombines TRBV12-1 with TRBJ1-5; TRBD1 is the table's D call and was not checked against the DNA. TRBV12-1 is recorded as a pseudogene. This CDR3 comprises 18 residues. The CDR3 protein is CASSFRQGRGTGNQPQHF. CDR3 bases: TGTGCCAGCAGCTTTCGGCAGGGAAGAGGTACTGGCAATCAGCCCCAGCATTTT.

The chain joins TRBV5-5 to TRBJ1-1; TRBD1 is a possible D gene (5 bases). Deletions cut 0 bases from V and 8 bases from J, with 23 bases between. Germline lookup yields CDR1 SGHKS and CDR2 YYEKEE (reference sequence). The CDR3 runs to 17 residues. The CDR3 DNA sequence: TGTGCCAGCAGCTTGGCGGGGAGCCCCAGGGTGAGGTCCGAAGCTTTCTTT. This translates into CASSLAGSPRVRSEAFF.

J is TRBJ2-1 and V is TRBV5-1; TRBD1 matches 9 bases. With 4 bases clipped from V and 4 bases from J, the junction kept 6 bases outside the gene matches. CDR3 length: 15 residues. Per germline, CDR1 SGHRS and CDR2 YFSETQ. The CDR3 region has the DNA TGCGCCAGCAGCACAGGGACAGGGAATTACAATGAGCAGTTCTTC. Translating gives CASSTGTGNYNEQFF.

CDR3 bases: TGTGCCAGCAGCTTAGTCAGGGTAGGGCGTGAGCAGTTCTTC. It is translated as CASSLVRVGREQFF. The chain has TRBV7-6 and TRBJ2-1; perhaps TRBD1 as D (5 bases). Trimming took 1 base from V and 9 from J, leaving 13 bases between them. The CDR3 sequence is 14 residues long. Germline V gene data show CDR1 as SGHVS and CDR2 as FNYEAQ.

The chain couples TRBV6-1 to TRBJ2-7, with D possibly being TRBD1 (6 bases). The V and J ends lost 8 bases and 0 bases respectively, with 11 bases between them. Germline V gives CDR1 MNHNS, CDR2 SASEGT. The CDR3 runs 13 residues. CDR3 coding DNA: TGTGCCAGCTCACAGGGTTCCTCCTACGAGCAGTACTTC. Residues: CASSQGSSYEQYF.

The chain carries TRBV28 and TRBJ1-2; D remains unclear. CDR3 length: 14 amino acids. Germline values: CDR1 MDHEN, CDR2 SYDVKM. Trimming removed 2 bases at V and 5 bases at J, with 12 bases between. The CDR3 nucleotides are TGTGCCAGCAGTTTAGGACTCTCCTATTATGGCTACACCTTC. As protein: CASSLGLSYYGYTF.